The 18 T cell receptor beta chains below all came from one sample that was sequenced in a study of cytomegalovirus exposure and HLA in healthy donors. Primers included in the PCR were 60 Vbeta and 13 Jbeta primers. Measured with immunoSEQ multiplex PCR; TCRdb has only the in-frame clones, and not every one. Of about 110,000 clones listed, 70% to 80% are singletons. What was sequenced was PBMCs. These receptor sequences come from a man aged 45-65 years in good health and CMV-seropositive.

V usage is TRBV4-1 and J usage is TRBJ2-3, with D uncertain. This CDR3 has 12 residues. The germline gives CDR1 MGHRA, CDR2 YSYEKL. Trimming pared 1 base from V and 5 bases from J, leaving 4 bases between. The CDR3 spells CASSQAGDTQYF. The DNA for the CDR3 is TGCGCCAGCAGCCAAGCGGGAGATACGCAGTATTTT.

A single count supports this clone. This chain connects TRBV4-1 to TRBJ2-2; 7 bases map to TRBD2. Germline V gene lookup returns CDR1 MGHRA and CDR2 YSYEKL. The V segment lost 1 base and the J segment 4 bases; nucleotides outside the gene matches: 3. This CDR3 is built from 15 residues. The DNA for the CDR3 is TGCGCCAGCAGCCAAGCGGGAGGAGGCACCGGGGAGCTGTTTTTT. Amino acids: CASSQAGGGTGELFF.

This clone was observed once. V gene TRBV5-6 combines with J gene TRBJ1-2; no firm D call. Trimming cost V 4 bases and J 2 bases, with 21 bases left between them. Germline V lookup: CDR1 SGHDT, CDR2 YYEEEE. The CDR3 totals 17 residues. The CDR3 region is CASSIRQTGRRNYGYTF. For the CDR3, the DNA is TGTGCCAGCAGCATACGACAAACTGGACGGAGGAACTATGGCTACACCTTC.

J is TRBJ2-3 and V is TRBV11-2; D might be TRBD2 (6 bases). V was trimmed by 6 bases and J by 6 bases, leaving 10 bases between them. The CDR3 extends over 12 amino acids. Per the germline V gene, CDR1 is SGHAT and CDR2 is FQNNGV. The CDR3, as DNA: TGTGCCAGCAGTTCGAGCGGGGATACGCAGTATTTT. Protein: CASSSSGDTQYF.

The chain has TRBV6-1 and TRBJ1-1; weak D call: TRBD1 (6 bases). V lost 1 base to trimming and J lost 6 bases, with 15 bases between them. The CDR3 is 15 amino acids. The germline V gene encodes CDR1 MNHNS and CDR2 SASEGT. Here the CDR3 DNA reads TGTGCCAGCAGTGAAGACTGGGACCCAGGGGCTGAAGCTTTCTTT. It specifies CASSEDWDPGAEAFF.

The CDR3 region has the DNA TGTGCTAGTGGTTTTGGGGAGGGGATTTCGGAGACCCAGTACTTC. Translated, it gives CASGFGEGISETQYF. The chain has TRBV12-5 and TRBJ2-5, with 7 bases matching TRBD2. The V and J ends lost 3 bases and 5 bases, in that order; junction bases with no gene match: 9. Germline CDR1 LGHNT, CDR2 FRNRAP. The CDR3 has 15 residues. Full variable domain (outside the CDR3, taken from reference TRBV12-5 and TRBJ2-5): DARVTQTPRHKVTEMGQEVTMRCQPILGHNTVFWYRQTMMQGLELLAYFRNRAPLDDSGMPKDRFSAEMPDATLATLKIQPSEPRDSAVYFCASGFGEGISETQYFGPGTRLLVL.

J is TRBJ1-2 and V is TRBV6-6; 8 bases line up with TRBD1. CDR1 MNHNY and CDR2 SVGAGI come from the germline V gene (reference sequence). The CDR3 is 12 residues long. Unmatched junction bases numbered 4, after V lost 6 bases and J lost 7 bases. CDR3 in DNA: TGTGCCAGCAGCCGCGGGACAGGTGGCTACACCTTC. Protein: CASSRGTGGYTF.

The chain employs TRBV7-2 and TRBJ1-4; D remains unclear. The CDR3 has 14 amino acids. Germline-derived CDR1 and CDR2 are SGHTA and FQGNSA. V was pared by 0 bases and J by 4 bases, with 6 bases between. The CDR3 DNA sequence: TGTGCCAGCAGCTTAGCGCGCAATAATGAAAAACTGTTTTTT. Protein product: CASSLARNNEKLFF.

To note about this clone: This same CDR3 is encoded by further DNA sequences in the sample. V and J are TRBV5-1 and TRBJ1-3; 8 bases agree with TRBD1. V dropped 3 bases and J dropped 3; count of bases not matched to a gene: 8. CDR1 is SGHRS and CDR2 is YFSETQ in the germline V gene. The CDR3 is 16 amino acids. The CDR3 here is CASSYTGQGYGNTIYF. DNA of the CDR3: TGCGCCAGCAGCTATACCGGACAGGGATATGGAAACACCATATATTTT. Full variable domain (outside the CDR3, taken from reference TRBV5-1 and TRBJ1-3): KAGVTQTPRYLIKTRGQQVTLSCSPISGHRSVSWYQQTPGQGLQFLFEYFSETQRNKGNFPGRFSGRQFSNSRSEMNVSTLELGDSALYLCASSYTGQGYGNTIYFGEGSWLTVV.

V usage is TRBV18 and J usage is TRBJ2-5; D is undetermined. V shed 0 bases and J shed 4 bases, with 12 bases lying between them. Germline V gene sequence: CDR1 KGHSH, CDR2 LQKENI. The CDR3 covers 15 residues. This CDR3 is CASSPPNRSGETQYF. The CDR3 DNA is TGTGCCAGCTCACCACCGAACAGAAGTGGAGAGACCCAGTACTTC.

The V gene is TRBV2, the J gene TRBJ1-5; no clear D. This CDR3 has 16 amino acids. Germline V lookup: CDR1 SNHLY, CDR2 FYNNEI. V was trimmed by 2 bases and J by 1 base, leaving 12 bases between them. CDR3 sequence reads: CASSEHPPGSNQPQHF. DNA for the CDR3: TGTGCCAGCAGTGAACATCCGCCAGGAAGCAATCAGCCCCAGCATTTT.

This chain's CDR3 is CASSGGGLKTQYF. CDR3 nucleotide sequence: TGTGCCAGCAGCGGGGGGGGGCTCAAGACCCAGTACTTC. V is TRBV5-6 and J is TRBJ2-5, with a weak D call TRBD2 (7 bases). CDR1 and CDR2 from the germline V gene are SGHDT and YYEEEE. The CDR3 is made up of 13 amino acids. Trimming shortened V by 4 bases and J by 6 bases, and 13 bases separated the two germline ends.

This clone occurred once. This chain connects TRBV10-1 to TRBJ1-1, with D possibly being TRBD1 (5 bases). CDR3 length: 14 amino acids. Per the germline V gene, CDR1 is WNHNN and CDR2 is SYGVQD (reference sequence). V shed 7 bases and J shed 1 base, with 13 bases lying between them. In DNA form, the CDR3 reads TGCGCCAGCACCCCGGGACTTTCGAACACTGAAGCTTTCTTT. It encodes CASTPGLSNTEAFF.

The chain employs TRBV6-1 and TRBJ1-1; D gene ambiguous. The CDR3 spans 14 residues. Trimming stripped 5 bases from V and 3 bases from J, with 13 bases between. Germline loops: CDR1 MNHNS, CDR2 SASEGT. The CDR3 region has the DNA TGTGCCAGCAGTCCCACTTACCGGGACACTGAAGCTTTCTTT. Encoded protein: CASSPTYRDTEAFF.

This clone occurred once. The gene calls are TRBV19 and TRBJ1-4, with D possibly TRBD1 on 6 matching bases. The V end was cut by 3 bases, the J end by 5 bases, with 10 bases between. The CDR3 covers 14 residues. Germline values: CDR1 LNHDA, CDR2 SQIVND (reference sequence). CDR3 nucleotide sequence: TGTGCCAGTAGTATGGGGGCTCCGAATGAAAAACTGTTTTTT. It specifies CASSMGAPNEKLFF.

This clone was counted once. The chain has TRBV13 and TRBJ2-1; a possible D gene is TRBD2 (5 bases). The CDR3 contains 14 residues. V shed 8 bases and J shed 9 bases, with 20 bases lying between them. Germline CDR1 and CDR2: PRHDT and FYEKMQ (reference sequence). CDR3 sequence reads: CASHPWSLRGEQFF. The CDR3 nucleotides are TGTGCCAGCCACCCGTGGTCCCTACGGGGTGAGCAGTTCTTC. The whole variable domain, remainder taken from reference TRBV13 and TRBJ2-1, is AAGVIQSPRHLIKEKRETATLKCYPIPRHDTVYWYQQGPGQDPQFLISFYEKMQSDKGSIPDRFSAQQFSDYHSELNMSSLELGDSALYFCASHPWSLRGEQFFGPGTRLTVL.

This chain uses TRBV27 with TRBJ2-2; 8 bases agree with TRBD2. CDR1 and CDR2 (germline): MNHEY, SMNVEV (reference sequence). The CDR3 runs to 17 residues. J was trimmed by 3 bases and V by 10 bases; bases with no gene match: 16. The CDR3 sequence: CATKRGGSGMDTGELFF. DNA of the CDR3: TGTGCCACGAAACGTGGGGGTAGCGGGATGGACACCGGGGAGCTGTTTTTT.

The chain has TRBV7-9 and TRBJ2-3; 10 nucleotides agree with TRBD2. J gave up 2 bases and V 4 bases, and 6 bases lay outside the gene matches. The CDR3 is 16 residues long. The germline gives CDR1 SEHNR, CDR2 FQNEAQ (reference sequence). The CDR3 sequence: CASSSTSGEITDTQYF. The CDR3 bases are TGTGCCAGCAGCTCTACTAGCGGGGAAATCACAGATACGCAGTATTTT. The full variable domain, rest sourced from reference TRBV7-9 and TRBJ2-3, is DTGVSQNPRHKITKRGQNVTFRCDPISEHNRLYWYRQTLGQGPEFLTYFQNEAQLEKSRLLSDRFSAERPKGSFSTLEIQRTEQGDSAMYLCASSSTSGEITDTQYFGPGTRLTVL.